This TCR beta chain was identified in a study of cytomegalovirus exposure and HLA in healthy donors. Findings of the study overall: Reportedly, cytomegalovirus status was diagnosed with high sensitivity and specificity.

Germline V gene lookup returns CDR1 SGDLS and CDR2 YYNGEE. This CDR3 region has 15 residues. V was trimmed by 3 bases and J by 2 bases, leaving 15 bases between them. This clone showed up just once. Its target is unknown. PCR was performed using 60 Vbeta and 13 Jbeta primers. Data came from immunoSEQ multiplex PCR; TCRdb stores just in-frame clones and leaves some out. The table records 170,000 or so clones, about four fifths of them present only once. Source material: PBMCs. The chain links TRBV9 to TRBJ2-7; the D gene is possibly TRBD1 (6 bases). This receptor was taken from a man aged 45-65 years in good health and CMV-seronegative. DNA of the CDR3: TGTGCCAGCAGCGGAAATACAGGGTACACCTACGAGCAGTACTTC. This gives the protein CASSGNTGYTYEQYF.